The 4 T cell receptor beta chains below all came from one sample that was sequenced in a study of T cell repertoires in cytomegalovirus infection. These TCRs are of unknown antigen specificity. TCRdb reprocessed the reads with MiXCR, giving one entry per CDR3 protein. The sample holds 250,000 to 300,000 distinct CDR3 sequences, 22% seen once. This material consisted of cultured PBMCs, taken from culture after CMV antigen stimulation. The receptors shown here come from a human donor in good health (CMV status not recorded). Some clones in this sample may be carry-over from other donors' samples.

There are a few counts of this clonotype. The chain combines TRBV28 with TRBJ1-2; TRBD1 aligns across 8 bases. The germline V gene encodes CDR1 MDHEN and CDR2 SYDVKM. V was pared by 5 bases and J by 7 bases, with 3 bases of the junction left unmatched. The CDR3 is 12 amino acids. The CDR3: CASSVTGGGYTF. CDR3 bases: TGTGCCAGCAGTGTCACAGGGGGTGGCTACACCTTC.

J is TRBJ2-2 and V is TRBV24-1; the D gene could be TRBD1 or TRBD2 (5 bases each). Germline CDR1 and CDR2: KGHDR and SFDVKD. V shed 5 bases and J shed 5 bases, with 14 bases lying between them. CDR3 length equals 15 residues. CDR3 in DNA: TGTGCCACCAGTGGGTACTTTGGGGGAACCGGGGAGCTGTTTTTT. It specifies CATSGYFGGTGELFF.

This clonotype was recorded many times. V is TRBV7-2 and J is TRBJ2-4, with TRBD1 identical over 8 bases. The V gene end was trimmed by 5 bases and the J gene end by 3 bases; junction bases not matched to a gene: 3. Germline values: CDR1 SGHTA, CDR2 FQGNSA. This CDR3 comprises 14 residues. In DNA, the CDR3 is TGTGCCAGCAGCGAAGACAGGGGCAAAAACATTCAGTACTTC. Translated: CASSEDRGKNIQYF.

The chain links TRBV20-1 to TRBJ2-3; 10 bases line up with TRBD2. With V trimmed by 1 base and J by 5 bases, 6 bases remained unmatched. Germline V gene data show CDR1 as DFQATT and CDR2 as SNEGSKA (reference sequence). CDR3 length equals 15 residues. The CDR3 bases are TGCAGTGCTAGAGTGGTCTCTAGCGGGAGAGATACGCAGTATTTT. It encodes CSARVVSSGRDTQYF.